Listed below are T cell receptor beta chains from one sample, sequenced in a study of T cell repertoires in cytomegalovirus infection. Via MiXCR, TCRdb re-called the reads, giving one row per CDR3 protein. This sample has about 300,000 distinct CDR3 sequences, with about 8.8% found just once. The sample consisted of PBMCs. These receptors all come from a human donor in good health (CMV status not recorded). Some clones in this sample may be carry-over from other donors' samples. Each CDR3 is given without its conserved first and last residue. The order of the fields is V gene, J gene, clone size, CDR3 protein. Size is stated for part of the rows, as once, few or many counts, or as a class when the clone is expanded.

TRBV12-3/TRBV12-4	TRBJ1-5	few	ASSLDSRQPQH
TRBV27	TRBJ2-1	.	ASGILAGLGNEQF
TRBV2	TRBJ2-3	many	ASTKVTSTDTQY
TRBV28	TRBJ2-4	many	ASSPTVNIQY
TRBV28	TRBJ1-4	many	ASRAGPAEKLF
TRBV14	TRBJ1-2	many	ASSPLGQVKNYGYT
TRBV28	TRBJ1-4	many	ASKPGQSTNEKLF
TRBV6-1	TRBJ1-2	few	ASSDRDSYVYYGYT
TRBV18	TRBJ1-6	few	ASSPVGTAVNSPLH
TRBV3-1	TRBJ1-2	many	ASSQAPTVNYGYT
TRBV18	TRBJ2-4	few	ASSPGQVKNIQY
TRBV20-1	TRBJ2-5	many	SARGQGGGALGTQY
TRBV29-1	TRBJ1-3	few	SASQFSGNTIY
TRBV12-3/TRBV12-4	TRBJ1-1	many	ASSFGREKEAF
TRBV4-1	TRBJ1-4	.	ASSPTGPLNEKLF
TRBV7-9	TRBJ2-1	many	ASSSGRYEQF
TRBV7-9	TRBJ1-2	many	ASTLSGEYGYT
TRBV11-3	TRBJ1-6	few	ASSLNRVSPLH
TRBV7-9	TRBJ1-1	few	ASSLEVAKAEAF
TRBV7-9	TRBJ2-1	many	ASSLRDNFYNEQF
TRBV24-1	TRBJ2-2	.	ATGESSGESFTGELF
TRBV14	TRBJ1-1	many	ASSQDLAGMNTEAF
TRBV6-2/TRBV6-3	TRBJ2-1	many	ASSDRDRGNEQF